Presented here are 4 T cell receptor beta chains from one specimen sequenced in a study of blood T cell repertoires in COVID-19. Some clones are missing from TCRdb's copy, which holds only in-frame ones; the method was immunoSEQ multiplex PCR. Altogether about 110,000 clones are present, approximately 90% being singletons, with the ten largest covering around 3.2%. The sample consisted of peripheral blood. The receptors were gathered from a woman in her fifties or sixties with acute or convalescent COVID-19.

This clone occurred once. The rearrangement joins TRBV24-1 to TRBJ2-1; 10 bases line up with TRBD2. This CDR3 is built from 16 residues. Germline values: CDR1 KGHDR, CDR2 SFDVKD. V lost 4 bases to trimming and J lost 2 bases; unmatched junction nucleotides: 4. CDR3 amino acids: CATSDSSGRTYNEQFF. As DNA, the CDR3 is TGTGCCACCAGTGACTCTAGCGGGAGAACCTACAATGAGCAGTTCTTC.

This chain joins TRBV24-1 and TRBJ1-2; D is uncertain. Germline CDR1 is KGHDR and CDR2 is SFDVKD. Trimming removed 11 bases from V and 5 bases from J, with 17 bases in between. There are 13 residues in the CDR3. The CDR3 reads CARPGRYGYGYTF. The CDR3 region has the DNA TGTGCCAGACCAGGTCGGTATGGGTATGGCTACACCTTC.

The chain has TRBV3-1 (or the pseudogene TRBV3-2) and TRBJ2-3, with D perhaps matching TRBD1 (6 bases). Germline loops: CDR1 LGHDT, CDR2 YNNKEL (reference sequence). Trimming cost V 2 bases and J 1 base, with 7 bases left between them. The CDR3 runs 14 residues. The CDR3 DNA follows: TGTGCCAGCAGCCAACGACAGGGCACAGATACGCAGTATTTT. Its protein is CASSQRQGTDTQYF.

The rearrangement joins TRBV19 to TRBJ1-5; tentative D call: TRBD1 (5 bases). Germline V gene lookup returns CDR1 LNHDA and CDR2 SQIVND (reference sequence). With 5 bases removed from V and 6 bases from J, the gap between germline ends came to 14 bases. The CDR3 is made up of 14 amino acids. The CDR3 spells CASSAGEGGQPQHF. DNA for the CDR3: TGTGCCAGTAGTGCGGGGGAGGGCGGTCAGCCCCAGCATTTT.